What follows is one T cell receptor beta chain and its context. Its matching antigen is unknown. The data were obtained in a study of graft-versus-host responses after intestinal transplantation. Turning to the study itself: Isolated intestinal, liver-intestinal, or multivisceral transplants were what recipients had.

CDR1 and CDR2 from the germline V gene are SEHNR and FQNEAQ (reference sequence). Trimming stripped 5 bases from V and 0 bases from J, with 11 bases between. The CDR3 length is 15 residues. Study-wide results and limits: After transplant, early declines in HvG clones were associated with peak levels of circulating GvH clones.

The repertoire was sequenced with immunoSEQ multiplex PCR; TCRdb's copy has only in-frame clones and lacks some. The table lists tens of thousands of clones, about 93% of them singletons, with over 2% in the top ten. The material was unstimulated CD4+ T cells sorted from spleen or lymph node cells, obtained before transplant. The rearrangement uses TRBV7-9 and TRBJ2-1; D may be TRBD1 (6 bases). The TCR sequence derives from a human donor who was the organ donor for an intestinal transplant. The chain's CDR3 is CASSPGRGSYNEQFF. The CDR3 nucleotides are TGTGCCAGCAGCCCAGGCAGGGGCTCCTACAATGAGCAGTTCTTC. Drawing the rest from reference TRBV7-9 and TRBJ2-1, the complete variable domain is DTGVSQNPRHKITKRGQNVTFRCDPISEHNRLYWYRQTLGQGPEFLTYFQNEAQLEKSRLLSDRFSAERPKGSFSTLEIQRTEQGDSAMYLCASSPGRGSYNEQFFGPGTRLTVL.